The source of this T cell receptor (beta chain) is a study of cytomegalovirus exposure and HLA in healthy donors. Study at large: In an early release, HLA-typed donors contributed about 80 million unique TCR sequences.

Germline-derived CDR1 and CDR2 are KGHSH and LQKENI. Losses at the gene ends were 6 bases for V and 2 bases for J; bases not matched to a gene: 7. CDR3 length: 15 amino acids. 60 Vbeta and 13 Jbeta primers were used in PCR. TCRdb's copy holds only in-frame clones and misses some; the assay was immunoSEQ multiplex PCR. The sample consists of some 120,000 clones, approximately 80% of them appearing once. Healthy bone marrow donors formed the donor group. The sequence was collected from a woman younger than 35 in good health and CMV-seronegative. The source material was PBMCs. The chain couples TRBV18 to TRBJ2-1; TRBD2 matches at 7 bases. This chain's CDR3 is CASSPMGGAYNEQFF. The CDR3 region has the DNA TGTGCCAGCTCCCCCATGGGGGGGGCCTACAATGAGCAGTTCTTC.